The clone carrying this T cell receptor beta chain was counted only a few times. The data belong to a study of blood T cell repertoires in COVID-19. The overall study: Samples representing acute and convalescent COVID-19 were sourced from the United States, Italy and Spain. Nucleic acid was either cDNA or gDNA, and it came from T cells, B-cell-depleted T cells, or PBMCs.

In germline, CDR1 is MNHNS, CDR2 SASEGT. The CDR3 is made up of 17 amino acids. The V end lost 0 bases, the J end lost 4 bases, and 18 bases lay between the germline ends. How the authors handled the data: For nucleated cells, counts were estimated from reference gene primer amplification. The method was immunoSEQ multiplex PCR; TCRdb's version includes in-frame clones alone and lacks a portion of them. The V and J calls and the clone size are those of that table, but D and trimming were determined from the DNA. Here the sample spans some 120,000 clones, roughly 85% being singletons. The receptor was derived from an elderly man with active or convalescent COVID-19. The chain joins TRBV6-1 to TRBJ2-5; D unclear. Sequencing used peripheral blood. In DNA, the CDR3 is TGTGCCAGCAGTGAAGCGCTTACCGTACGGGTTGGAGAGACCCAGTACTTC. Its protein is CASSEALTVRVGETQYF.